These T cell receptor beta chains were read from a single sample in a study of metastatic and nonmetastatic thyroid tumors. MiXCR re-clonotyped the PCR reads for TCRdb. The sample gives 15,000 to 20,000 clones, less than 25% of which show up once; approximately 17% is in the top ten. Sequenced sample: tumor tissue. The receptors stem from a female donor with papillary thyroid cancer or a benign thyroid nodule (not recorded which). Some clones in this sample may be carry-over from other donors' samples. Both conserved end residues are part of each CDR3. The D gene is left open where the match is weak. Rows may omit the clone size; those that give it use once, few, many or a size class.

j_call d_call v_call clone_size cdr3_nt cdr3_aa
TRBJ2-6 TRBD1 TRBV30 many TGTGCCTGGAGTCTACAGATCGGACAGGGGGCTATACTGACTTTC CAWSLQIGQGAILTF
TRBJ1-4 NA TRBV28 many TGTGCCACCTTCGGGGGGGCTAATGAAAAACTGTTTTTT CATFGGANEKLFF
TRBJ1-6 NA TRBV20-1 once TGCAGTGCTAGCACAGATTATAATTCACCCCTCCACTTT CSASTDYNSPLHF
TRBJ2-1 NA TRBV6-2/TRBV6-3 many TGTGCCAGCAGTTATAATTCCCTAGCCGCAGTCTACAATGAGCAGTTCTTC CASSYNSLAAVYNEQFF
TRBJ2-2 TRBD2 TRBV28 many TGTGCCAGCAGTTCCCCCACTAGCGCCAACACCGGGGAGCTGTTTTTT CASSSPTSANTGELFF
TRBJ1-5 NA TRBV28 NA TGTGCCAGCAGTTTACGGGCAGAAAATCAGCCCCAGCATTTT CASSLRAENQPQHF
TRBJ2-1 NA TRBV12-3/TRBV12-4 NA TGTGCCAGCAGTTCGGGGCTCTGCAATGAGCAGTTCTTC CASSSGLCNEQFF
TRBJ2-1 NA TRBV7-9 many TGTGCCAGCAGCTTATCGGGACTCAATGAGCAGTTCTTC CASSLSGLNEQFF
TRBJ2-3 TRBD1 TRBV20-1 many TGCAGTGCTAGACTCGGGACAGGGCTAGTGGATACGCAGTATTTT CSARLGTGLVDTQYF
TRBJ2-7 TRBD2 TRBV3-1 many TGTGCCAGCAGCCAAGTTGGACTAGCGGGAGGTATTAACTACGAGCAGTACTTC CASSQVGLAGGINYEQYF
TRBJ1-5 NA TRBV2 many TGTGCCAGCAGAGAGGTCCCCGGAAGCAATCAGCCCCAGCATTTT CASREVPGSNQPQHF
TRBJ2-6 NA TRBV11-1 NA TGTGCCAGCAGCTTAGGGGCAGGGATTTTCTCTGGGGCCAACGTCCTGACTTTC CASSLGAGIFSGANVLTF
TRBJ1-6 NA TRBV25-1 many TGTGCCAGCAGGTTAGGCACTAATTCACCCCTCCACTTT CASRLGTNSPLHF
TRBJ1-1 NA TRBV27 many TGTGCCAGCAGTACAGGCGCAAATATGAACACTGAAGCTTTCTTT CASSTGANMNTEAFF
TRBJ2-2 NA TRBV7-2 NA TGTGCCGGCAGCTTAGCGTCTGCGGGTACGGCCGGGGAGCTGTTTTTT CAGSLASAGTAGELFF
TRBJ2-5 TRBD1 TRBV10-3 many TGTGCACAAGCCAGGGGGCTACGTGAGACCCAGTACTTC CAQARGLRETQYF
TRBJ2-2 TRBD1 TRBV7-9 NA TGTGCCAGCAGCGACAGACAGGGAGTCACCGGGGAGCTGTTTTTT CASSDRQGVTGELFF
TRBJ1-6 NA TRBV2 NA TGTGCCAGCAGTGAACCCTCAAGACGGGATCTCTCCTATAATTCACCCCTCCACTTT CASSEPSRRDLSYNSPLHF
TRBJ2-3 NA TRBV5-4 NA TGTGCCAGCAGCCCACAGGGACGCACAGATACGCAGTATTTT CASSPQGRTDTQYF
TRBJ2-7 NA TRBV4-1 NA TGCGCCAGCAGCGATCCACCCGCCTACGAGCAGTACTTC CASSDPPAYEQYF
TRBJ1-3 NA TRBV9 NA TGTGCCAGCAGCGGGGCAGTACTATCTGGAAACACCATATATTTT CASSGAVLSGNTIYF
TRBJ1-1 NA TRBV29-1 many TGCAGCGTCCCCCCCAGGGACCGAATGAACACTGAAGCTTTCTTT CSVPPRDRMNTEAFF
TRBJ1-2 NA TRBV29-1 many TGCAGCGTCGAAAAAAACTCTAACTATGGCTACACCTTC CSVEKNSNYGYTF
TRBJ2-1 NA TRBV7-2 many TGTGCCAGCAGCTTAGCACGGGTCGGCCTCTATGAGCAGTTCTTC CASSLARVGLYEQFF
TRBJ2-5 NA TRBV2 many TGTGCCAGCACCTGGGATCAGACTAGGGGAGAGACCCAGTACTTC CASTWDQTRGETQYF
TRBJ1-2 NA TRBV12-5 many TGTGCTAGTGGTTTGACGACCTCTCGCCGCTACACCTTC CASGLTTSRRYTF
TRBJ2-7 TRBD2 TRBV5-1 medium-sized TGCGCCAGCAGCTTGGGACCGGGACTAGGTGTCTACGAGCAGTACTTC CASSLGPGLGVYEQYF
TRBJ2-1 NA TRBV9 NA TGTGCCAGCAGCGCCACTAGTGGTGTACACAATGAGCAGTTCTTC CASSATSGVHNEQFF
TRBJ1-1 TRBD1 TRBV25-1 large TGTGCCAGCAGTGCCTGGACAGGAGTCGAAGCTTTCTTT CASSAWTGVEAFF
TRBJ2-6 TRBD2 TRBV6-1 many TGTGCCAGCACGGGGGGGATTGGCGACTCTGGGGCCAACGTCCTGACTTTC CASTGGIGDSGANVLTF
TRBJ2-3 TRBD2 TRBV29-1 many TGCAGCGTATGGACTAGCGGGAGAGGGAGCCTTCCGGCAGATACGCAGTATTTT CSVWTSGRGSLPADTQYF
TRBJ2-5 TRBD2 TRBV6-1 few TGTGCCAGTACCGAGGGAATAGCGGGAGTTCAGACCCAGTACTTC CASTEGIAGVQTQYF
TRBJ2-4 TRBD1 TRBV7-2 many TGTGCCAGCAGCCCGGGACAGGGGGTAGCCAAAAACATTCAGTACTTC CASSPGQGVAKNIQYF
TRBJ2-5 NA TRBV20-1 many TGCAGTGCTAGTGGTGTGACCCAGTACTTC CSASGVTQYF
TRBJ2-5 NA TRBV28 many TGTGCCAGCAGCACCCAAGGAGGAATACAAGAGACCCAGTACTTC CASSTQGGIQETQYF
TRBJ1-5 TRBD1 TRBV28 many TGTGCCAGCAGTGATGGGGGACAGGGGCTTCAGCCCCAGCATTTT CASSDGGQGLQPQHF
TRBJ1-2 TRBD1 TRBV6-1 NA TGTGCCAGCAGTGAAGGACAGGGGACTAACTATGGCTACACCTTC CASSEGQGTNYGYTF
TRBJ2-7 TRBD1 TRBV15 few TGTGCCACCAGCAGATCCTGGACAGGGGGTTCCGATCAGTACTTC CATSRSWTGGSDQYF
TRBJ2-3 NA TRBV7-8 many TGTGCCAGCAGCCAGGGGGGGAGAGCAGATACGCAGTATTTT CASSQGGRADTQYF
TRBJ1-1 NA TRBV2 medium-sized TGTGCCAGCAGTGAAGATAGGAGGGACACTGAAGCTTTCTTT CASSEDRRDTEAFF
TRBJ1-5 NA TRBV2 many TGTGCCAGCAGTGAAGTCCCAGGGGGCAATCAGCCCCAGCATTTT CASSEVPGGNQPQHF
TRBJ2-1 TRBD2 TRBV28 few TGTGCCAGCAGTTTACGGCTAGCGGGAGGCAATGAGCAGTTCTTC CASSLRLAGGNEQFF
TRBJ2-1 NA TRBV3-1 NA TGTGCCAGCAGCCAAGTGGCCGGGGACAATGAGCAGTTCTTC CASSQVAGDNEQFF
TRBJ2-7 TRBD1 TRBV28 NA TGTGCCAGCACCCTAACCGGGACAGACTCCTACGAGCAGTACTTC CASTLTGTDSYEQYF
TRBJ1-2 NA TRBV29-1 many TGCAGCGTCTTAGGAGCAAACTATGGCTACACCTTC CSVLGANYGYTF
TRBJ2-7 NA TRBV6-2/TRBV6-3 medium-sized TGTGCCAGCAAACACCAGGGGTACGAGCAGTACTTC CASKHQGYEQYF
TRBJ2-6 NA TRBV19 many TGTGCCAGTAGATCTGAGGCCAACGTCCTGACTTTC CASRSEANVLTF
TRBJ2-3 NA TRBV2 few TGTGCCAGCAGTGAAGGGCTCGACACGCAGTATTTT CASSEGLDTQYF
TRBJ1-2 NA TRBV29-1 many TGCAGCGTTGTCCACAGGGCAGAATATGGCTACACCTTC CSVVHRAEYGYTF
TRBJ2-5 NA TRBV9 many TGTGCCAGCAGCGTAGCCCACTCCCACCAAGAGACCCAGTACTTC CASSVAHSHQETQYF
TRBJ1-1 TRBD1 TRBV29-1 many TGCAGCGTTGGTAAGGACAGGGGGTGGACTGAAGCTTTCTTT CSVGKDRGWTEAFF
TRBJ1-6 NA TRBV6-1 NA TGTGCCAGCAGTGAACCTCAGGTTCCCCTCCACTTT CASSEPQVPLHF
TRBJ2-4 NA TRBV20-1 many TGCGGTGCTAGTGGGCGAGGGGGCAAAAACATTCAGTACTTC CGASGRGGKNIQYF